One sample yielded the 29 T cell receptor beta chains listed below, sequenced in a study of blood T cell repertoires in COVID-19. Produced via immunoSEQ multiplex PCR; TCRdb's table is partial and in-frame only. The sample has roughly 150,000 clones; around 89% are singletons. The specimen was peripheral blood. The receptors originated from a man in his fifties or sixties with acute or convalescent COVID-19.

The V and J genes are TRBV7-9 and TRBJ1-4; D remains ambiguous. Germline V gives CDR1 SEHNR, CDR2 FQNEAQ (reference sequence). The CDR3 has 13 residues. Deletions cut 2 bases from V and 2 bases from J, with 3 bases between. CDR3 protein: CASSLLTNEKLFF. The DNA for the CDR3 is TGTGCCAGCAGCTTACTGACTAATGAAAAACTGTTTTTT.

This chain links TRBV5-4 with TRBJ2-2, with 8 positions matching TRBD1. The V segment lost 4 bases and the J segment 7 bases; nucleotides outside the gene matches: 9. Per germline, CDR1 SGHNT and CDR2 YYREEE (reference sequence). CDR3 length equals 15 residues. Here the CDR3 reads CASSHRGKDGGELFF. CDR3 nucleotides: TGTGCCAGCAGCCACAGGGGGAAGGACGGCGGGGAGCTGTTTTTT.

This clone was counted once. The chain's CDR3 is CASSPGDRSSTDTQYF. The CDR3 DNA reads TGCGCCAGCAGCCCAGGGGACAGAAGTAGCACAGATACGCAGTATTTT. V gene TRBV5-1 combines with J gene TRBJ2-3, with TRBD1 identical over 7 bases. The CDR3 is 16 residues long. After removal of 4 bases from V and 0 bases from J, the junction contained 8 bases not matched to a gene. Germline CDR1 and CDR2: SGHRS and YFSETQ.

V is TRBV29-1 and J is TRBJ1-2; TRBD1 agrees at 7 bases. Germline V gene sequence: CDR1 SQVTM, CDR2 ANQGSEA. This CDR3 has 12 residues. Trimming removed 8 bases from V and 0 bases from J; junction bases left unmatched: 3. CDR3 amino acids: CSSRGTNYGYTF. The CDR3 bases are TGCAGCTCCAGGGGGACTAACTATGGCTACACCTTC.

The J gene is TRBJ2-1, the V gene TRBV2; weak D call: TRBD2 (6 bases). V lost 11 bases, J lost 8 bases, and 25 bases lay in between. The CDR3 is 15 amino acids. Germline values: CDR1 SNHLY, CDR2 FYNNEI. The CDR3 sequence: CAQVSGGAPTHEQFF. The DNA of the CDR3 is TGTGCCCAAGTTTCTGGCGGGGCCCCCACCCATGAGCAGTTCTTC.

This rearrangement joins TRBV9 to TRBJ1-1, with 7 nucleotides matching TRBD1. Losses at the gene ends were 4 bases for V and 3 bases for J; bases not matched to a gene: 9. The CDR3 covers 15 residues. CDR1 SGDLS and CDR2 YYNGEE come from the germline V gene. The CDR3 DNA is TGTGCCAGCAGCCGCCAACAGGGGACTGACACTGAAGCTTTCTTT. Translating gives CASSRQQGTDTEAFF.

This rearrangement joins TRBV11-2 to TRBJ2-2, with TRBD2 identical over 9 bases. The germline gives CDR1 SGHAT, CDR2 FQNNGV. V lost 3 bases, J lost 0 bases, and 8 bases stayed unmatched. The CDR3 runs to 18 residues. CDR3: CASSFRGSGGSNTGELFF. The CDR3 DNA sequence: TGTGCCAGCAGCTTCCGGGGTAGCGGGGGTTCGAACACCGGGGAGCTGTTTTTT.

This sequence joins TRBV5-1 and TRBJ2-1; 11 bases fit TRBD1. The ends lost 3 bases at V and 2 bases at J; junction bases unmatched: 4. Germline CDR1 and CDR2: SGHRS and YFSETQ. The CDR3 contains 16 residues. The DNA of the CDR3 is TGCGCCAGCAGCTCGGGACAGGGGGGAACCTACAATGAGCAGTTCTTC. It yields the protein CASSSGQGGTYNEQFF.

The chain combines TRBV3-1 (or the pseudogene TRBV3-2) with TRBJ2-2, with a tentative D call TRBD1 (5 bases). This CDR3 is 13 amino acids long. CDR1 and CDR2 from the germline V gene are LGHDT and YNNKEL (reference sequence). V lost 10 bases and J 6 bases, leaving 15 bases between the germline ends. CDR3 nucleotide sequence: TGTGCCACCCGAACAGGTTCCCCCGGGGAGCTGTTTTTT. Protein product: CATRTGSPGELFF.

This clone was observed a handful of times. The chain carries TRBV4-1 and TRBJ1-5; D uncertain. CDR1 and CDR2 from the germline V gene are MGHRA and YSYEKL. V was clipped by 0 bases and J by 5 bases, with 5 bases between them. The CDR3 sequence is 13 residues long. The CDR3 loop reads CASSQDRDQPQHF. DNA of the CDR3: TGCGCCAGCAGCCAAGATAGAGATCAGCCCCAGCATTTT.

The CDR3 sequence is CASSPGQNNQPQHF. In DNA, the CDR3 is TGTGCCAGCTCACCAGGACAGAATAATCAGCCCCAGCATTTT. The rearrangement uses TRBV18 and TRBJ1-5; a possible D gene is TRBD1 (6 bases). The length of the CDR3 is 14 residues. Germline values: CDR1 KGHSH, CDR2 LQKENI. V lost 2 bases to trimming and J lost 4 bases, with 9 bases between them. Based on the CDR3 plus reference TRBV18 and TRBJ1-5, the full variable domain is NAGVMQNPRHLVRRRGQEARLRCSPMKGHSHVYWYRQLPEEGLKFMVYLQKENIIDESGMPKERFSAEFPKEGPSILRIQQVVRGDSAAYFCASSPGQNNQPQHFGDGTRLSIL.

The chain has TRBV7-9 and TRBJ2-5; 8 nucleotides align to TRBD1. From germline, CDR1 is SEHNR and CDR2 FQNEAQ (reference sequence). CDR3 length equals 15 residues. V was pared by 5 bases and J by 3 bases, with 8 bases of the junction left unmatched. The CDR3 region has the DNA TGTGCCAGCAGCCCCACGGCAGGGGGCGAAGAGACCCAGTACTTC. Its translation: CASSPTAGGEETQYF.

This chain joins TRBV4-3 and TRBJ1-6; D not certain. Germline V CDR1 and CDR2: LGHNA, YSLEER. The CDR3 length is 14 residues. V dropped 4 bases and J dropped 9 bases, with 13 bases sitting between them. The CDR3 is CASSPRQVSSPLHF. DNA of the CDR3: TGCGCCAGCAGCCCCAGGCAGGTGTCTTCACCCCTCCACTTT.

The chain employs TRBV9 and TRBJ1-5; unclear D gene. Germline V CDR1 and CDR2: SGDLS, YYNGEE. CDR3 length: 13 amino acids. Trimming left V 5 bases short and J 6 bases short, with 12 bases between. The CDR3 coding sequence is TGTGCCAGCAGTTCTATCACGGGTCAGCCCCAGCATTTT. Amino acid sequence: CASSSITGQPQHF.

V and J are TRBV7-3 and TRBJ2-2; D is unresolved. V was pared by 5 bases and J by 1 base, with 8 bases between. The germline V gene has CDR1 SGHTA and CDR2 FQGTGA. The CDR3 has 14 residues. DNA for the CDR3: TGTGCCAGCAGCGACTCCGGGAACACCGGGGAGCTGTTTTTT. Translating it yields CASSDSGNTGELFF. The full variable domain, completed using reference TRBV7-3 and TRBJ2-2, is GAGVSQTPSNKVTEKGKYVELRCDPISGHTALYWYRQSLGQGPEFLIYFQGTGAADDSGLPNDRFFAVRPEGSVSTLKIQRTERGDSAVYLCASSDSGNTGELFFGEGSRLTVL.

The J gene is TRBJ2-1, the V gene TRBV7-8; TRBD2 matches 12 bases. Germline V CDR1 and CDR2: SGHVS, FQNEAQ. V trimming: 5 bases; J trimming: 10 bases; junction bases outside the gene matches: 15. The CDR3 totals 17 residues. The CDR3 reads CASSPVQASGGAWEQFF. CDR3 DNA: TGTGCCAGCAGCCCAGTCCAGGCTAGCGGGGGGGCATGGGAGCAGTTCTTC.

The rearrangement links TRBV5-1 to TRBJ2-3; no clear D. V lost 0 bases and J lost 4, with 15 bases in between. This CDR3 region has 16 residues. Germline loops: CDR1 SGHRS, CDR2 YFSETQ. CDR3 nucleotide sequence: TGCGCCAGCAGCTTGGAACGGATGATGGGCGCAGATACGCAGTATTTT. Translation gives CASSLERMMGADTQYF.

The chain joins TRBV20-1 to TRBJ2-3, with D maybe TRBD1 (5 bases). The CDR3 has 11 residues. V dropped 7 bases and J dropped 4 bases, with 9 bases sitting between them. CDR1 DFQATT and CDR2 SNEGSKA come from the germline V gene (reference sequence). This chain's CDR3 is CSEQGADTQYF. In nucleotides, the CDR3 is TGCAGTGAGCAGGGCGCAGATACGCAGTATTTT.

V is TRBV5-1 and J is TRBJ2-7; D is possibly TRBD2 (5 bases). This CDR3 has 13 residues. CDR1 is SGHRS, CDR2 YFSETQ, per germline. V was clipped by 3 bases and J by 2 bases, with 9 bases between them. The CDR3 coding sequence is TGCGCCAGCAGCTCGACGGGAACCTACGAGCAGTACTTC. Its protein product is CASSSTGTYEQYF. Full variable domain (remainder filled in from reference TRBV5-1 and TRBJ2-7): KAGVTQTPRYLIKTRGQQVTLSCSPISGHRSVSWYQQTPGQGLQFLFEYFSETQRNKGNFPGRFSGRQFSNSRSEMNVSTLELGDSALYLCASSSTGTYEQYFGPGTRLTVT.

V gene TRBV19 combines with J gene TRBJ1-1, with 8 bases lining up with TRBD1. The CDR3 totals 13 residues. Germline V lookup: CDR1 LNHDA, CDR2 SQIVND (reference sequence). The ends lost 8 bases at V and 5 bases at J; junction bases unmatched: 7. CDR3 region: CASSSTGVTEAFF. The DNA of the CDR3 is TGTGCCAGTTCGTCGACAGGGGTTACTGAAGCTTTCTTT.

This chain links TRBV9 with TRBJ2-1, with D perhaps TRBD2 (6 bases). Germline CDR1 SGDLS, CDR2 YYNGEE. Trimming stripped 0 bases from V and 10 bases from J, with 17 bases between. The CDR3 runs to 15 residues. This CDR3 reads CASSVAWRGSGEQFF. CDR3 bases: TGTGCCAGCAGCGTAGCTTGGAGGGGCTCGGGAGAGCAGTTCTTC.

The rearrangement uses TRBV5-6 and TRBJ2-7; 10 bases are shared with TRBD2. Germline V gene data show CDR1 as SGHDT and CDR2 as YYEEEE. V gave up 4 bases and J gave up 7 bases; unmatched junction bases: 11. The CDR3 contains 15 residues. The CDR3 DNA reads as TGTGCCAGCAGCCCGCGCGGACTAGCGGATCAAGAGCAGTACTTC. Its protein product is CASSPRGLADQEQYF.

This chain uses TRBV5-1 with TRBJ2-3; 9 nucleotides match TRBD1. Germline V lookup: CDR1 SGHRS, CDR2 YFSETQ. The CDR3 consists of 16 residues. After removal of 4 bases from V and 0 bases from J, the junction contained 6 bases not matched to a gene. CDR3 in DNA: TGCGCCAGCAGCCAAGGACAGGGGACTAGCACAGATACGCAGTATTTT. Translation gives CASSQGQGTSTDTQYF.

J is TRBJ1-5 and V is TRBV4-1; the D is unclear. Germline values: CDR1 MGHRA, CDR2 YSYEKL. Trimming removed 0 bases from V and 9 bases from J, with 9 bases in between. The CDR3 length is 13 residues. Here the CDR3 DNA reads TGCGCCAGCAGCCAAGATTCTGGTAGGCCCCAGCATTTT. The encoded protein is CASSQDSGRPQHF.

This CDR3 reads CAIQGFNEQYF. Here the CDR3 DNA reads TGTGCCATACAGGGTTTCAACGAGCAGTACTTC. The chain joins TRBV10-3 to TRBJ2-7, with D tentatively TRBD1 (6 bases). Trimming stripped 9 bases from V and 5 bases from J, with 11 bases between. Germline assignment: CDR1 ENHRY and CDR2 SYGVKD. The CDR3 length is 11 residues.

The J gene is TRBJ2-2, the V gene TRBV7-6; D remains ambiguous. CDR1 SGHVS and CDR2 FNYEAQ come from the germline V gene. V was clipped by 2 bases and J by 3 bases, with 7 bases between them. The CDR3 length is 14 residues. Here the CDR3 reads CASSLRPDTGELFF. DNA of the CDR3: TGTGCCAGCAGCTTACGCCCGGACACCGGGGAGCTGTTTTTT.

To note about this clone: A junction end diverges from the germline sequence, so it may reflect a read error. V and J are TRBV7-7 and TRBJ2-1; TRBD1 matches at 8 bases. The CDR3 runs 15 residues. Germline CDR1 reads SSHAT; CDR2 reads FNYEAQ (reference sequence). The CDR3 is CASSLGQGSPSEQFF. The CDR3 DNA reads TGTGCTAGCAGCCTTGGACAGGGAAGTCCGAGTGAGCAGTTCTTC.

This rearrangement joins TRBV6-6 to TRBJ1-5; tentatively, D is TRBD1 (5 bases). V was trimmed by 6 bases and J by 2 bases, leaving 14 bases between them. The CDR3 has 15 residues. Germline CDR1 is MNHNY and CDR2 is SVGAGI (reference sequence). CDR3 in DNA: TGTGCCAGCAGGCCTCAGGGTAGCCGCAATCAGCCCCAGCATTTT. Its translation is CASRPQGSRNQPQHF.

The chain carries TRBV9 and TRBJ2-5; 7 bases are shared with TRBD2. The CDR3 length is 17 residues. CDR1 is SGDLS and CDR2 is YYNGEE in the germline V gene. With 4 bases clipped from V and 5 bases from J, the junction kept 17 bases outside the gene matches. The CDR3 spells CASSPRTGARGGETQYF. DNA for the CDR3: TGTGCCAGCAGCCCCCGGACCGGGGCGAGGGGAGGGGAGACCCAGTACTTC.